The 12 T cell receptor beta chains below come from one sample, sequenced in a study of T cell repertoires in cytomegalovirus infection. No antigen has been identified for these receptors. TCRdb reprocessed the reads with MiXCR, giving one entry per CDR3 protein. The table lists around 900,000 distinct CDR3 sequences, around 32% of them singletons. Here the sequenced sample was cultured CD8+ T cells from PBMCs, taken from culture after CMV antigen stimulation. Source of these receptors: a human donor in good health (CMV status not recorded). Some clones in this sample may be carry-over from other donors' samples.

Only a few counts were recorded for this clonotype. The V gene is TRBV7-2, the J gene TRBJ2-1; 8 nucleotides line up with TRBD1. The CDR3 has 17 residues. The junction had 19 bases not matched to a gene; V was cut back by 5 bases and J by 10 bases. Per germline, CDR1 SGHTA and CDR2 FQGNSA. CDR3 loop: CASSPWTGLYSDSEQFF. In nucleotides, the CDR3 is TGTGCCAGCAGCCCCTGGACAGGGCTCTATTCGGATAGCGAGCAGTTCTTC. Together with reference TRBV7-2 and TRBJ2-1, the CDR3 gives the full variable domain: GAGVSQSPSNKVTEKGKDVELRCDPISGHTALYWYRQSLGQGLEFLIYFQGNSAPDKSGLPSDRFSAERTGGSVSTLTIQRTQQEDSAVYLCASSPWTGLYSDSEQFFGPGTRLTVL.

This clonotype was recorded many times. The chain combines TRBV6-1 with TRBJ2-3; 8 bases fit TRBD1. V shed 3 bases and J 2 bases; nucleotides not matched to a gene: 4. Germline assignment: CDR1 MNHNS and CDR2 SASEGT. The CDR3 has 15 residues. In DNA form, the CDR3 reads TGTGCCAGCAGTGAGAGACAGGGGTACACAGATACGCAGTATTTT. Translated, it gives CASSERQGYTDTQYF.

CDR3: CASRTGTGQFF. The CDR3 coding sequence is TGTGCCAGCAGAACCGGGACAGGGCAGTTCTTC. The chain uses TRBV2 and TRBJ2-1, with 8 bases identical to TRBD1. Unmatched junction bases numbered 4, after V lost 6 bases and J lost 12 bases. CDR1 and CDR2 from the germline V gene are SNHLY and FYNNEI. This CDR3 has 11 amino acids. The entire variable domain, with the rest obtained from reference TRBV2 and TRBJ2-1, is as follows: EPEVTQTPSHQVTQMGQEVILRCVPISNHLYFYWYRQILGQKVEFLVSFYNNEISEKSEIFDDQFSVERPDGSNFTLKIRSTKLEDSAMYFCASRTGTGQFFGPGTRLTVL.

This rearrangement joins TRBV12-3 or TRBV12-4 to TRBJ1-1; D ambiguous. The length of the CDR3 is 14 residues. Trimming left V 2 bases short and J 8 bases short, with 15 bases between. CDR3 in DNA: TGTGCCAGCAGTTTAAATGGGGTAGACGGAGAAGCTTTCTTT. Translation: CASSLNGVDGEAFF.

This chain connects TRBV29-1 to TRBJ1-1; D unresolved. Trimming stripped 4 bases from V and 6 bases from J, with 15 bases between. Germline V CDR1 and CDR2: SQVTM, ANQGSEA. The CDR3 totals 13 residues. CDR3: CSVVRLSAPEAFF. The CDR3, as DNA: TGCAGCGTTGTAAGACTGTCCGCCCCTGAAGCTTTCTTT. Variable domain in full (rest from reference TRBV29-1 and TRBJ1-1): SAVISQKPSRDICQRGTSLTIQCQVDSQVTMMFWYRQQPGQSLTLIATANQGSEATYESGFVIDKFPISRPNLTFSTLTVSNMSPEDSSIYLCSVVRLSAPEAFFGQGTRLTVV.

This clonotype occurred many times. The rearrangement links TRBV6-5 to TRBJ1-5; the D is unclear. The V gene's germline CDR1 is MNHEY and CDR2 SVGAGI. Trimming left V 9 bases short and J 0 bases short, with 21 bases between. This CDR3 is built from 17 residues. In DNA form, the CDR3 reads TGTGCCAGTAGAAGGAGGCGACCCTTCCTTAGCAATCAGCCCCAGCATTTT. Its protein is CASRRRRPFLSNQPQHF.

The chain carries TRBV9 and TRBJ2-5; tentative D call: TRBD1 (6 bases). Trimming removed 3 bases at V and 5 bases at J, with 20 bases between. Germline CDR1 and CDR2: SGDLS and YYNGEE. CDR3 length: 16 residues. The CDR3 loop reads CASSAAGVIPHETQYF. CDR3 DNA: TGTGCCAGCAGCGCCGCAGGGGTAATCCCCCACGAGACCCAGTACTTC.

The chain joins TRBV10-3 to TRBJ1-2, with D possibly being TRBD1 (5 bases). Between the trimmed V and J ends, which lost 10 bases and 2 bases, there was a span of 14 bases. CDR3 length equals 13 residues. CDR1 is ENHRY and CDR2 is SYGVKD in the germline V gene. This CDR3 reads CASGHPENYGYTF. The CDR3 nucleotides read TGTGCCAGCGGACACCCCGAGAACTATGGCTACACCTTC.

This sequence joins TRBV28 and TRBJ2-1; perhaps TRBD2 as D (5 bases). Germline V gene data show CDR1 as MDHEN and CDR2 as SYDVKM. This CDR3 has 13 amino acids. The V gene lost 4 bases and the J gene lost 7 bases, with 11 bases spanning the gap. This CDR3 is CASSWELLNEQFF. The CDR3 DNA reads TGTGCCAGCAGTTGGGAGCTTTTAAATGAGCAGTTCTTC.

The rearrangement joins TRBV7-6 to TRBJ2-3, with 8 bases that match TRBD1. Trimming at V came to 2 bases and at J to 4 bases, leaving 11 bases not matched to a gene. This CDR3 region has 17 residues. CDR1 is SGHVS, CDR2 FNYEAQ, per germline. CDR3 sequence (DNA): TGTGCCAGCAGCTTACCGTGGACAGGGCAGGGCGCAGATACGCAGTATTTT. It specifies CASSLPWTGQGADTQYF.

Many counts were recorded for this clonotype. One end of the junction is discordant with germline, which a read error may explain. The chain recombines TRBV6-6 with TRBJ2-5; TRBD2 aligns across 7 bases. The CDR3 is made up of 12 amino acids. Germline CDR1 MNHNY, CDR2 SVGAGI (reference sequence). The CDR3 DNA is TGTGCCAGCAGTCCGCCACTAGCGTCCCGCGACTTC. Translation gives CASSPPLASRDF.

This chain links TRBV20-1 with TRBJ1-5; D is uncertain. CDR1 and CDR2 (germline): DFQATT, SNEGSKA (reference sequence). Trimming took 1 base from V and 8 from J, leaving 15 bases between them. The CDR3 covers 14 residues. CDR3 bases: TGCAGTGCTAGAGGTGCCACGGGTTGGGAGCCCCAGCATTTT. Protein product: CSARGATGWEPQHF.